The present T cell receptor beta chain was sequenced within a study of naive and memory T cell subsets. For blood and skin samples, reverse transcription used TCR alpha and beta constant primers. Four PCR rounds used nested alpha and beta constant region primers plus the SP2 primer. One entry per CDR3 protein, called by TCRdb with MiXCR from the 5' RACE reads. The table records tens of thousands of distinct CDR3 sequences, around 3.9% of them present only once. General study findings and limits: This RNA-based method may be sensitive to activation-related transcript changes.

This clonotype was seen many times. Its antigen is not identified. The germline V gene encodes CDR1 LGHDT and CDR2 YNNKEL (reference sequence). This CDR3 has 17 amino acids. Deletions cut 0 bases from V and 4 bases from J, with 16 bases between. Whole-blood samples were approximately 2.6 ml of peripheral blood from healthy adult volunteers. A UMI-containing oligonucleotide was joined by 3' ligation to the TCR cDNA template. Cells were not sorted; total RNA input targeted about 1 to 1000 ng. The rearrangement links TRBV3-1 to TRBJ2-1; D might be TRBD2 (5 bases). The sequence was obtained from a male donor in good health. The CDR3 region is CASSQEPLAATYNEQFF. CDR3 DNA sequence: TGTGCCAGCAGCCAAGAACCCCTAGCCGCAACTTACAATGAGCAGTTCTTC.